What follows are 22 T cell receptor beta chains derived from one specimen sequenced in a study of technical replicates of blood from several donors. Sequencing used immunoSEQ multiplex PCR; TCRdb keeps in-frame clones, though not all of them. The data show 65,000 to 90,000 clones, 90% to 95% seen once. Sequencing input: T cells isolated from PBMCs. The receptors originated from a human donor in good health.

The rearrangement joins TRBV5-1 to TRBJ1-4, with D tentatively TRBD1 (6 bases). The CDR3 contains 14 residues. The germline V gene has CDR1 SGHRS and CDR2 YFSETQ. Deletions cut 4 bases from V and 3 bases from J, with 10 bases between. The CDR3 sequence: CASSPQGPNEKLFF. For the CDR3, the DNA is TGCGCCAGCAGCCCACAGGGCCCTAATGAAAAACTGTTTTTT.

The chain recombines TRBV28 with TRBJ1-2, with 9 positions matching TRBD1. From germline, CDR1 is MDHEN and CDR2 SYDVKM. The CDR3 is made up of 13 amino acids. V lost 6 bases to trimming and J lost 8 bases; unmatched junction nucleotides: 7. The CDR3 is CASSEQGARGYTF. In DNA, the CDR3 is TGTGCCAGCAGCGAACAGGGGGCGAGGGGCTACACCTTC.

This clone was counted a single time. The V gene is TRBV9, the J gene TRBJ2-2; 11 bases are shared with TRBD1. The CDR3 extends over 17 amino acids. CDR1 is SGDLS and CDR2 is YYNGEE in the germline V gene. The V gene end was trimmed by 0 bases and the J gene end by 4 bases; junction bases not matched to a gene: 5. DNA for the CDR3: TGTGCCAGCAGCGTAGAGGGGACAGGGGGAGCCACCGGGGAGCTGTTTTTT. Its protein product is CASSVEGTGGATGELFF.

The V call is TRBV4-1, the J call TRBJ1-2; 7 bases fit TRBD1. Germline CDR1 and CDR2: MGHRA and YSYEKL. This CDR3 has 13 residues. The V gene end was trimmed by 5 bases and the J gene end by 1 base; junction bases not matched to a gene: 1. CDR3 in amino acids: CASSRGLNYGYTF. As DNA, the CDR3 is TGCGCCAGCAGCAGGGGGCTTAACTATGGCTACACCTTC.

In its sample, this clone was seen once. CDR3 DNA: TGTGCCAGCAGAATACACCATTCCGACAATGAGCAGTTCTTC. Translating it yields CASRIHHSDNEQFF. The chain joins TRBV21-1 to TRBJ2-1; the D call TRBD1 from the table was never checked on the DNA. TRBV21-1 is a recognized pseudogene. The CDR3 is made up of 14 amino acids.

The rearrangement uses TRBV5-1 and TRBJ2-7; tentative D call: TRBD1 (5 bases). Germline-derived CDR1 and CDR2 are SGHRS and YFSETQ. Trimming pared 0 bases from V and 4 bases from J, leaving 11 bases between. The CDR3 sequence is 14 residues long. The CDR3 sequence is CASSLGTQEYEQYF. CDR3 in DNA: TGCGCCAGCAGCTTGGGGACACAAGAATACGAGCAGTACTTC. Filled out from reference TRBV5-1 and TRBJ2-7, the complete variable domain reads KAGVTQTPRYLIKTRGQQVTLSCSPISGHRSVSWYQQTPGQGLQFLFEYFSETQRNKGNFPGRFSGRQFSNSRSEMNVSTLELGDSALYLCASSLGTQEYEQYFGPGTRLTVT.

The CDR3 coding sequence is TGTGCCAGCAGCCTGACTCCGGACTCCTACAATGAGCAGTTCTTC. Amino acid sequence: CASSLTPDSYNEQFF. The rearrangement links TRBV5-6 to TRBJ2-1, with no clear D. The V and J ends lost 4 bases and 0 bases respectively, with 11 bases between them. Germline V lookup: CDR1 SGHDT, CDR2 YYEEEE. The CDR3 spans 15 residues.

This chain uses TRBV25-1 with TRBJ1-3, with TRBD1 matching over 10 bases. This CDR3 spans 16 amino acids. J gave up 0 bases and V 6 bases, and 5 bases lay outside the gene matches. Germline CDR1 and CDR2: MGHDK and SYGVNS. CDR3 in amino acids: CASRGQGVYSGNTIYF. The CDR3 nucleotides are TGTGCCAGCAGAGGACAGGGGGTTTACTCTGGAAACACCATATATTTT.

J is TRBJ2-7 and V is TRBV6-5; weak D call: TRBD1 (6 bases). The CDR3 has 14 amino acids. Germline lookup yields CDR1 MNHEY and CDR2 SVGAGI. V was cut by 2 bases and J by 5 bases, with 13 bases left in between. The CDR3 reads CASSYDRPHNEQYF. CDR3 sequence (DNA): TGTGCCAGCAGTTACGACAGGCCACACAACGAGCAGTACTTC.

The CDR3 loop reads CASSQTGTDPPPQYF. The CDR3 region has the DNA TGTGCCAGCAGCCAGACCGGGACAGACCCCCCGCCACAGTACTTC. This rearrangement joins TRBV6-1 to TRBJ2-7, with TRBD1 identical over 7 bases. The V and J ends lost 6 bases and 10 bases, in that order; junction bases with no gene match: 18. This CDR3 is 15 amino acids long. Germline V gives CDR1 MNHNS, CDR2 SASEGT.

The J gene is TRBJ2-3, the V gene TRBV6-6, with 8 nucleotides matching TRBD1. The CDR3 is 14 amino acids. V trimming: 7 bases; J trimming: 4 bases; junction bases outside the gene matches: 7. Per germline, CDR1 MNHNY and CDR2 SVGAGI (reference sequence). The CDR3 spells CASIGQGISDTQYF. The DNA of the CDR3 is TGTGCCAGCATCGGACAGGGAATTTCAGATACGCAGTATTTT.

The V call is TRBV28, the J call TRBJ2-3; maybe TRBD2 (5 bases). This CDR3 has 10 residues. V was pared by 7 bases and J by 7 bases, with 6 bases between. CDR1 and CDR2 from the germline V gene are MDHEN and SYDVKM. The CDR3 DNA is TGTGCCAGCACGGGGTATACGCAGTATTTT. It specifies CASTGYTQYF.

The rearrangement uses TRBV7-9 and TRBJ2-7, with 9 bases aligning to TRBD2. This CDR3 has 15 amino acids. The J segment lost 13 bases and the V segment lost 2 bases, leaving 15 bases of the junction unmatched. The V gene's germline CDR1 is SEHNR and CDR2 FQNEAQ (reference sequence). The CDR3 DNA reads as TGTGCCAGCAGCTTACATGGCCTAAGAGCGGGGGGCACTTACTTC. It codes for CASSLHGLRAGGTYF.

J is TRBJ1-1 and V is TRBV7-8, with TRBD1 identical over 7 bases. Germline loops: CDR1 SGHVS, CDR2 FQNEAQ. V shed 5 bases, J shed 7 bases, and the junction held 13 bases outside the gene matches. This CDR3 is 15 amino acids long. The CDR3 is CASSRRPDRAYEAFF. CDR3 nucleotide sequence: TGTGCCAGCAGCCGGCGCCCAGACAGGGCATATGAAGCTTTCTTT.

This clone has only one observation. The V and J genes are TRBV6-6 and TRBJ1-2; TRBD1 agrees at 7 bases. The CDR3 runs 15 residues. V was pared by 2 bases and J by 4 bases, with 7 bases of the junction left unmatched. Per germline, CDR1 MNHNY and CDR2 SVGAGI (reference sequence). CDR3 region: CASSYPFGQAYGYTF. The CDR3 bases are TGTGCCAGCAGTTACCCATTCGGACAGGCCTATGGCTACACCTTC.

V gene TRBV5-1 combines with J gene TRBJ2-7; no firm D call. The V gene lost 4 bases and the J gene lost 1 base, with 12 bases spanning the gap. Germline values: CDR1 SGHRS, CDR2 YFSETQ. This CDR3 is 14 amino acids long. CDR3 sequence: CASSPITSSYEQYF. CDR3 coding DNA: TGCGCCAGCAGCCCAATAACCAGTTCCTACGAGCAGTACTTC.

V and J are TRBV7-8 and TRBJ1-5; TRBD1 matches at 8 bases. With V trimmed by 5 bases and J by 0 bases, 9 bases remained unmatched. This CDR3 has 17 residues. The germline gives CDR1 SGHVS, CDR2 FQNEAQ. In DNA form, the CDR3 reads TGTGCCAGCAGCCCGGGACAGGTTCTTTATAGCAATCAGCCCCAGCATTTT. Translation: CASSPGQVLYSNQPQHF. The variable domain in full, with the rest retrieved from reference TRBV7-8 and TRBJ1-5, is GAGVSQSPRYKVAKRGQDVALRCDPISGHVSLFWYQQALGQGPEFLTYFQNEAQLDKSGLPSDRFFAERPEGSVSTLKIQRTQQEDSAVYLCASSPGQVLYSNQPQHFGDGTRLSIL.

This clone appeared once. V is TRBV19 and J is TRBJ2-2; TRBD2 aligns across 7 bases. The V gene end was trimmed by 3 bases and the J gene end by 3 bases; junction bases not matched to a gene: 7. This CDR3 has 16 residues. From germline, CDR1 is LNHDA and CDR2 SQIVND (reference sequence). The CDR3 DNA reads TGTGCCAGTAGTATGGGGACTACTTTGGACACCGGGGAGCTGTTTTTT. Translated, it gives CASSMGTTLDTGELFF.

The V gene is TRBV9, the J gene TRBJ1-2; 9 bases match TRBD1. The CDR3 sequence is 17 residues long. The J segment lost 0 bases and the V segment lost 0 bases, leaving 6 bases of the junction unmatched. Germline V gene lookup returns CDR1 SGDLS and CDR2 YYNGEE. The CDR3 coding sequence is TGTGCCAGCAGCGTAGTACGGGACAGGGAGTCTAACTATGGCTACACCTTC. Protein product: CASSVVRDRESNYGYTF.

The V gene is TRBV11-3, the J gene TRBJ2-2; TRBD1 is a possible D gene (7 bases). V was cut by 5 bases and J by 6 bases, with 25 bases left in between. This CDR3 has 18 amino acids. From germline, CDR1 is SGHNT and CDR2 YENEEA. DNA for the CDR3: TGTGCCAGCAGCCAGGGGGGTATTATCGGGGGCTTCGCCGGGGAGCTGTTTTTT. Residues: CASSQGGIIGGFAGELFF.

The chain joins TRBV6-5 to TRBJ1-1; a possible D gene is TRBD1 (6 bases). Germline assignment: CDR1 MNHEY and CDR2 SVGAGI. The CDR3 has 14 residues. Between the trimmed V and J ends, which lost 7 bases and 4 bases, there was a span of 16 bases. The DNA of the CDR3 is TGTGCCAGCATCCGAGGGGGGGTGGGCACTGAAGCTTTCTTT. Translating it yields CASIRGGVGTEAFF.

The rearrangement links TRBV5-6 to TRBJ2-2; D may be TRBD1 (5 bases). In germline, CDR1 is SGHDT, CDR2 YYEEEE. The CDR3 has 17 amino acids. The germline V and J ends were trimmed by 0 bases and 4 bases, with 16 bases remaining between them. As DNA, the CDR3 is TGTGCCAGCAGCTTGGTTATTGGTAGCCAGGGCACCGGGGAGCTGTTTTTT. Encoded protein: CASSLVIGSQGTGELFF.